This T cell receptor (beta chain) was documented in a study of monozygotic twins with cystic fibrosis (dated by TCRdb to the early 2020s). As for the study more broadly: Three micrograms of fragmented DNA went through around 16 PCR cycles to produce barcoded libraries. To gauge how much genetics shapes V and J gene usage, the researchers compared TCR beta repertoires both within and across 16 monozygotic twin pairs who have cystic fibrosis. Ten female and six male twin pairs, aged about 2.0 to 36.4 years (median about 9.4 years) and mostly children and adolescents, were included in the cohort. Twins were ranked among about 1,100 cohort participants for weight-for-height and FEVPerc (FEV1 disease centile) on the day of blood sampling. Data for three of the twin pairs had already been reported earlier in a different context. Points the paper makes about the study in general: Simpson clonality was generally low (median approximately 0.009), suggesting a naive-dominated repertoire, with higher clonality in the most severely affected patients. Monozygotic CF twin pairs shared significantly more nucleotide-identical clonotypes within each pair than unrelated CF individuals shared with one another (P = 0.000026, Mann-Whitney). V gene usage was most similar to the co-twin for 13 of 16 pairs, and J usage for 8 of 16 pairs, suggesting genetic constraints. No association turned up between shared CDR3 numbers and age, concordance or disease severity, and the cohort was small.

The CDR1 and CDR2 encoded by the germline V gene are MDHEN and SYDVKM. Germline trimming amounts to 4 bases on V and 3 bases on J, with 7 as the count of junction bases outside the gene matches. The CDR3 holds 16 amino acids from the cysteine to the phenylalanine. Only the CDR3 part of the read is kept: 48 bases, read in frame from the first base. TCR beta CDR3 regions were amplified by multiplex PCR using the immunoSEQ immune profiling system, following the manufacturer's instructions. An Illumina NextSeq system was used for sequencing. Under the source paper's analysis protocol: Sequence data were processed on the immunoSEQ Analyzer platform, and clonality was computed as the square root of Simpson's index of productive rearrangements. V and J usage similarity was measured by Jensen-Shannon distance, and CDR3 generation probabilities were computed with OLGA. The researchers looked up shared CDR3 sequences in the immuneACCESS database (August 2020) and in VDJdb (December 2020). Here the immuneACCESS table is served through TCRdb, limited to in-frame sequences with V and J called. Missing clones are a known gap in these copies; in checked studies unresolved V genes cover under half, and the rest lacks a known reason. V, J and clone size are those of that table, while D and trimming were read from the DNA. Within this sample are around 30,000 clones, with approximately 80% of them counted one time only. 0.85% to 0.95% of the sample comes from the top ten.

The twin pairs came from the European Cystic Fibrosis Twin and Sibling Study Cohort, which recruited patients from roughly 160 CF clinics across 14 European countries. Both zygosity and CFTR genotype were checked in-house, and zygosity was tested with multiplex PCR across nine short tandem repeat loci. Peripheral blood was sampled from each twin, with clinical parameters recorded on the day of blood sampling. Phenol/chloroform extraction was used to isolate genomic DNA from peripheral blood cells, and the DNA was then kept in TE buffer at 4 degrees C. For this clone: The antigen this receptor binds is unknown. No clone much larger than this one lies a single base away; base qualities are absent.

This TCR was recovered from a girl aged 2 to 9 with cystic fibrosis. What was sequenced was blood. The chain is made from TRBV28 and TRBJ2-2, with 8 middle bases fitting TRBD1. The bases read TGTGCCAGCAGTTCGCCGGACAGGGCGGACACCGGGGAGCTGTTTTTT. The translation is CASSSPDRADTGELFF.